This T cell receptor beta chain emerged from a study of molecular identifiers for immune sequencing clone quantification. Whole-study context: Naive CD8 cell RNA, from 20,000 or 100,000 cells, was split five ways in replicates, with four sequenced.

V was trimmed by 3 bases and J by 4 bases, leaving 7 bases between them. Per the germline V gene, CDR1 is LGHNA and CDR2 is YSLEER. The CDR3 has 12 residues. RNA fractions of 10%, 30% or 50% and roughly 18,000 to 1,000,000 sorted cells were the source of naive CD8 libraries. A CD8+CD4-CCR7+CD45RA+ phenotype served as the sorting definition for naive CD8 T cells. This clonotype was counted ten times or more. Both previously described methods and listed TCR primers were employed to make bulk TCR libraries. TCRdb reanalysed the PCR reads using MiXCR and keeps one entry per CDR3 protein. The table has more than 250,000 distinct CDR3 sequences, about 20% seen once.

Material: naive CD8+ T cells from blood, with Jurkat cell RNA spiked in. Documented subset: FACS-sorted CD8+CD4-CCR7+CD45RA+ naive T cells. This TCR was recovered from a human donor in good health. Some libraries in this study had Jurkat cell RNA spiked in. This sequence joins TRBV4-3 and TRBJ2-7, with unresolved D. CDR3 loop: CASSQLRYEQYF. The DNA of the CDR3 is TGCGCCAGCAGCCAGTTGAGGTACGAGCAGTACTTC.